One TCR beta chain is described in this entry. The antigen is unknown. With autoimmune disease history or systemic immunosuppression, patients were excluded. Baseline was the first blood sampling point, followed by cycle 4 day 1 and cycle 7 day 1. Germline V lookup: CDR1 MNHNY, CDR2 SVGAGI (reference sequence). The CDR3 covers 13 residues. The V end was cut by 6 bases, the J end by 2 bases, with 10 bases between. This record belongs to a study of OX40 agonist ivuxolimab in advanced cancers. Study-level points and caveats: CD4+ and CD8+ T cells in blood underwent clonal expansion by week 6 at 0.1 to 3.0 mg/kg. Clonal expansion in partial responders at 0.1-3.0 mg/kg ranked among the lowest.

Here immunoSEQ multiplex PCR was the method, and the copy in TCRdb shows in-frame clones only, minus some. The sample holds tens of thousands of clones, about 83% seen once. The sample here was CD4+ or CD8+ T cells sorted from blood, taken in a trial of the OX40 agonist ivuxolimab. This TCR was recovered from an adult with an advanced solid tumor such as melanoma, head and neck, liver or kidney cancer. The chain joins TRBV6-6 to TRBJ1-1; D uncertain. In nucleotides, the CDR3 is TGTGCCAGCAGCTTGACGGGAAACACTGAAGCTTTCTTT. Its protein product is CASSLTGNTEAFF.